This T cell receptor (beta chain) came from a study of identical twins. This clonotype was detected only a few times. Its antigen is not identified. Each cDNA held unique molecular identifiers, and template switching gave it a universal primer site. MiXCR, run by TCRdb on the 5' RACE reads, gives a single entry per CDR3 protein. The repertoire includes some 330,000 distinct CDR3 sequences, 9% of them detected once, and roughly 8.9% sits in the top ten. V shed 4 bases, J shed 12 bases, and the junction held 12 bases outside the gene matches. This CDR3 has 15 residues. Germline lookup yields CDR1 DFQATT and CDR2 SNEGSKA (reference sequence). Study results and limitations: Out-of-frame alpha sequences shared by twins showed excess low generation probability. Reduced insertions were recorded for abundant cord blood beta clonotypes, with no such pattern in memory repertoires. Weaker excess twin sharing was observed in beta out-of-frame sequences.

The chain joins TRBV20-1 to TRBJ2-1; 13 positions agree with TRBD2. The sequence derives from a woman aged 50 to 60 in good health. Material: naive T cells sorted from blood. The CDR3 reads CSAMDSSGLAGRQFF. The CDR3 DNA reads TGCAGTGCTATGGACAGCTCGGGACTAGCGGGACGGCAGTTCTTC.